This paragraph reports one TCR beta chain. As yet, its antigen is unknown. This sample was included in a study of PD-1 blockade in classical Hodgkin lymphoma. TCRdb keeps only in-frame clones here, not all; method: immunoSEQ multiplex PCR. The sample includes 15,000 to 20,000 clones, approximately 79% of them seen just once. Study outcomes and limitations: Lower baseline TCR diversity marked trial partial responders and progressors. Sources of repertoire differences remain undefined, possibly disease activity or prior therapy. At baseline, newly diagnosed patients reportedly showed less TCR diversity than healthy donors.

The germline V and J ends were trimmed by 0 bases and 5 bases, with 13 bases remaining between them. This CDR3 region has 15 residues. After autologous stem cell transplantation all patients relapsed, and prior brentuximab vedotin exposure differed between cohorts. This chain links TRBV23-1 with TRBJ1-2; D uncertain. TRBV23-1 is an ORF, and what it does is uncertain. The receptor was derived from a human donor with classical Hodgkin lymphoma. The specimen was peripheral blood mononuclear cells (PBMCs), collected at baseline. CDR3 in DNA: TGCGCCAGCAGTCAATCCCAGGTACACTCTTATGGCTACACCTTC. It codes for CASSQSQVHSYGYTF.